These 21 T cell receptor beta chains originate from one sample sequenced in a study of T cell responses to AZD1222 COVID-19 vaccine. Sequenced by immunoSEQ multiplex PCR; TCRdb stores in-frame clones only, minus some. The sample yields 150,000 to 200,000 clones, 90% to 95% seen once. The specimen was peripheral blood, collected on day 0 of AZD1222 vaccination. The receptors derive from an adult in good health.

This clone has a single count. V gene TRBV7-2 combines with J gene TRBJ1-2; TRBD1 is a possible D gene (5 bases). Germline CDR1 is SGHTA and CDR2 is FQGNSA. The CDR3 consists of 15 residues. Trimming left V 4 bases short and J 0 bases short, with 12 bases between. This chain's CDR3 is CASSSRGRANYGYTF. DNA for the CDR3: TGTGCCAGCAGCTCACGGGGCCGGGCTAACTATGGCTACACCTTC.

This clone has a single count. This chain joins TRBV7-8 and TRBJ1-6; 8 nucleotides align to TRBD1. Germline V gene sequence: CDR1 SGHVS, CDR2 FQNEAQ. V lost 3 bases to trimming and J lost 7 bases; unmatched junction nucleotides: 8. This CDR3 spans 16 amino acids. The CDR3 loop is CASSFERYRGNSPLHF. The CDR3 nucleotides are TGTGCCAGCAGCTTCGAACGTTACAGGGGGAATTCACCCCTCCACTTT.

The genes are TRBV27 and TRBJ1-2; no definite D call. The V and J ends lost 6 bases and 6 bases respectively, with 8 bases between them. CDR3 size: 11 residues. CDR1 and CDR2 from the germline V gene are MNHEY and SMNVEV (reference sequence). The CDR3 bases are TGTGCCAGCAGGGACGCCAATGGCTACACCTTC. It is translated as CASRDANGYTF.

This sequence joins TRBV15 and TRBJ1-3, with 9 bases identical to TRBD1. Germline V gene sequence: CDR1 LNHNV, CDR2 YYDKDF (reference sequence). This CDR3 is built from 15 residues. V shed 4 bases and J 7 bases; nucleotides not matched to a gene: 8. The DNA of the CDR3 is TGTGCCACCAGCACCCGGACAGGGGTTACGAACACCATATATTTT. Residues: CATSTRTGVTNTIYF.

The V gene is TRBV19, the J gene TRBJ2-5, with TRBD2 matching 7 bases. In germline, CDR1 is LNHDA, CDR2 SQIVND (reference sequence). V dropped 8 bases and J dropped 1; count of bases not matched to a gene: 4. The CDR3 has 13 residues. The CDR3 DNA reads as TGTGCCAGTCAGCGGGGCCCCCAAGAGACCCAGTACTTC. It encodes CASQRGPQETQYF.

This clone was counted once. At one end, the junction sequence differs from germline, possibly due to a read error. The CDR3 coding sequence is TGTGCCAGCAGTTTATCTATGGGCAGGGAGATCTTC. It yields the protein CASSLSMGREIF. The genes are TRBV27 and TRBJ2-1; possibly TRBD1 or TRBD2 for D (5 bases each). There are 12 residues in the CDR3. The germline CDR1 and CDR2 sequences are MNHEY and SMNVEV (reference sequence).

V usage is TRBV7-8 and J usage is TRBJ2-3, with D unresolved. V was shortened by 0 bases and J by 6 bases, with 19 bases between the two germline ends. There are 17 residues in the CDR3. The germline gives CDR1 SGHVS, CDR2 FQNEAQ. CDR3 amino acids: CASSLAPRRGSQDTQYF. The CDR3 bases are TGTGCCAGCAGCTTAGCACCTCGCAGAGGAAGTCAGGATACGCAGTATTTT. The complete variable domain, with remaining parts taken from reference TRBV7-8 and TRBJ2-3, reads GAGVSQSPRYKVAKRGQDVALRCDPISGHVSLFWYQQALGQGPEFLTYFQNEAQLDKSGLPSDRFFAERPEGSVSTLKIQRTQQEDSAVYLCASSLAPRRGSQDTQYFGPGTRLTVL.

This chain links TRBV12-2 with TRBJ1-5. TRBV12-2 is assigned pseudogene status. CDR3 length equals 17 residues. The CDR3 nucleotides read TGTGCAAGTCGCTTAGTGGCGGGAGGGGTGGCCAATCAGCCCCAGCATTTT. It codes for CASRLVAGGVANQPQHF.

The V and J genes are TRBV5-1 and TRBJ1-1, with 8 bases fitting TRBD1. The junction had 13 bases not matched to a gene; V was cut back by 8 bases and J by 7 bases. This CDR3 is 14 amino acids long. The germline gives CDR1 SGHRS, CDR2 YFSETQ. CDR3 residues: CASNPGTGYNEAFF. CDR3 in DNA: TGCGCCAGTAACCCCGGGACAGGATATAATGAAGCTTTCTTT.

The V call is TRBV19, the J call TRBJ1-5; D gene unclear. V was cut by 4 bases and J by 0 bases, with 7 bases left in between. The germline CDR1 and CDR2 sequences are LNHDA and SQIVND (reference sequence). CDR3 size: 14 residues. The CDR3 DNA reads TGTGCCAGTAGTACCATCGATAGCAATCAGCCCCAGCATTTT. The encoded protein is CASSTIDSNQPQHF.

V usage is TRBV29-1 and J usage is TRBJ1-5; D possibly corresponds to TRBD1 (5 bases). V lost 6 bases and J lost 0, with 12 bases in between. Germline CDR1 and CDR2: SQVTM and ANQGSEA. The CDR3 is 14 residues long. The CDR3 reads CSVRQTDSNQPQHF. For the CDR3, the DNA is TGCAGCGTCCGTCAGACAGATAGCAATCAGCCCCAGCATTTT. Full variable domain (remainder filled in from reference TRBV29-1 and TRBJ1-5): SAVISQKPSRDICQRGTSLTIQCQVDSQVTMMFWYRQQPGQSLTLIATANQGSEATYESGFVIDKFPISRPNLTFSTLTVSNMSPEDSSIYLCSVRQTDSNQPQHFGDGTRLSIL.

The rearrangement links TRBV7-9 to TRBJ1-1, with unresolved D. This CDR3 contains 14 residues. Per germline, CDR1 SEHNR and CDR2 FQNEAQ (reference sequence). V dropped 5 bases and J dropped 1 base, with 11 bases sitting between them. CDR3 sequence: CASSTAEGNTEAFF. CDR3 nucleotides: TGTGCCAGCAGCACAGCAGAAGGGAACACTGAAGCTTTCTTT.

This clone was seen only a few times. This chain links TRBV7-2 with TRBJ2-1, with 10 positions matching TRBD2. Trimming cost V 4 bases and J 3 bases; bases outside gene matches: 3. This CDR3 has 15 residues. The germline V gene encodes CDR1 SGHTA and CDR2 FQGNSA. The DNA of the CDR3 is TGTGCCAGCAGCTCTAGGACTAGCGGCTACAATGAGCAGTTCTTC. Residues: CASSSRTSGYNEQFF.

The chain uses TRBV19 and TRBJ1-5, with D tentatively TRBD1 (6 bases). V dropped 11 bases and J dropped 2 bases, with 13 bases sitting between them. The CDR3 is 13 residues long. The germline CDR1 and CDR2 sequences are LNHDA and SQIVND (reference sequence). In nucleotides, the CDR3 is TGTGCCTCTAGGGGGGGTGGCAATCAGCCCCAGCATTTT. Amino acids: CASRGGGNQPQHF.

This clone appeared a single time. The CDR3 region has the DNA TGTGCCAGCAGCCAGGGGGTAGCGGGGGCCGCCGGGGAGCTGTTTTTT. It encodes CASSQGVAGAAGELFF. The chain carries TRBV7-2 and TRBJ2-2; 9 bases are shared with TRBD2. The V segment lost 5 bases and the J segment 6 bases; nucleotides outside the gene matches: 10. The CDR3 covers 16 residues. Germline CDR1 SGHTA, CDR2 FQGNSA.

This rearrangement joins TRBV6-1 to TRBJ2-5; 9 bases line up with TRBD2. Germline V gene lookup returns CDR1 MNHNS and CDR2 SASEGT. V dropped 2 bases and J dropped 3; count of bases not matched to a gene: 1. The CDR3 runs 14 residues. CDR3 nucleotides: TGTGCCAGCAGTGAACTAGCGGGAAAAGAGACCCAGTACTTC. It translates to CASSELAGKETQYF.

The chain employs TRBV19 and TRBJ1-2; D not resolved. V was clipped by 7 bases and J by 8 bases, with 14 bases between them. The CDR3 spans 12 residues. Germline lookup yields CDR1 LNHDA and CDR2 SQIVND (reference sequence). In nucleotides, the CDR3 is TGTGCCAGTACCAGGTCCCGGTGGGGCTACACCTTC. Residues: CASTRSRWGYTF.

The chain links TRBV5-5 to TRBJ2-7; possibly TRBD2 for D (5 bases). From germline, CDR1 is SGHKS and CDR2 YYEKEE (reference sequence). Trimming took off 5 bases at V and 2 bases at J, with 17 bases between the two ends. The CDR3 loop spans 15 amino acids. DNA of the CDR3: TGTGCCAGCAGGTCAGGCCCGGGATCAACCTACGAGCAGTACTTC. Translating gives CASRSGPGSTYEQYF.

The chain employs TRBV5-1 and TRBJ1-6; D remains ambiguous. Looked up from germline, CDR1 is SGHRS and CDR2 is YFSETQ. This CDR3 spans 18 amino acids. V dropped 0 bases and J dropped 0 bases, with 13 bases sitting between them. CDR3 sequence: CASSLVGLQSSYNSPLHF. CDR3 nucleotides: TGCGCCAGCAGCTTGGTCGGTCTCCAGAGCTCCTATAATTCACCCCTCCACTTT.

This sequence joins TRBV11-2 and TRBJ2-3; D uncertain. V shed 1 base and J shed 4 bases, with 18 bases lying between them. The CDR3 spans 17 residues. Germline assignment: CDR1 SGHAT and CDR2 FQNNGV. CDR3 DNA sequence: TGTGCCAGCAGCTTAGTACGCGTCAGTGACGCAGCAGATACGCAGTATTTT. The encoded protein is CASSLVRVSDAADTQYF.

The chain recombines TRBV2 with TRBJ1-3; D unclear. V lost 5 bases and J lost 10, with 9 bases in between. The CDR3 sequence is 11 residues long. Germline lookup yields CDR1 SNHLY and CDR2 FYNNEI. CDR3 region: CASSSGATIYF. CDR3 coding DNA: TGTGCCAGCAGTTCTGGTGCGACCATATATTTT.